This entry features one T cell receptor (beta chain) sequence. Libraries were prepared by immunoSEQ multiplex PCR; TCRdb keeps only in-frame clonotypes and omits some of them. The data show around 38,000 clones, roughly 82% seen once. The sample is drawn from a study of OX40 agonist ivuxolimab in advanced cancers. Germline lookup yields CDR1 SQVTM and CDR2 ANQGSEA. This CDR3 is 13 amino acids long. V was cut by 7 bases and J by 6 bases, with 18 bases left in between. The chain employs TRBV29-1 and TRBJ1-1; tentatively, D is TRBD1 (5 bases). This receptor was taken from an adult with an advanced solid tumor such as melanoma, head and neck, liver or kidney cancer. Sequenced material: CD4+ or CD8+ T cells sorted from blood, taken in a trial of the OX40 agonist ivuxolimab. CDR3 in amino acids: CSAMDRGFAEAFF. CDR3 in DNA: TGCAGCGCGATGGACCGGGGGTTTGCTGAAGCTTTCTTT.